This T cell receptor (beta chain) was identified during a study of control samples from healthy donors and cancer patients. Clones were read by immunoSEQ multiplex PCR, and TCRdb kept only the in-frame ones, dropping some. The data contain roughly 130,000 clones, roughly 94% of them seen just once; the ten biggest clones take up about 3.5%. The V and J ends lost 4 bases and 4 bases respectively, with 6 bases between them. The germline V gene encodes CDR1 SGDLS and CDR2 YYNGEE. CDR3 length: 11 amino acids. The sample consisted of blood. The sequence came from a man aged 25 to 40 in good health. The chain combines TRBV9 with TRBJ2-7; D unresolved. CDR3: CASSSGYEQYF. The CDR3 nucleotides read TGTGCCAGCAGCTCTGGTTACGAGCAGTACTTC.